This TCR beta chain emerged from a study of a mutant IDH1 vaccine in newly diagnosed glioma. Study details: Vaccination started 4-6 weeks after radiotherapy alone, or with temozolomide cycles.

Sample time point: week 47, end of study. What each vaccine dose contained was 300 ug of mutant IDH1 20-mer peptide, accompanied by topical imiquimod. Data came from immunoSEQ multiplex PCR; TCRdb stores just in-frame clones and leaves some out. The sample includes about 56,000 clones, roughly 80% of them seen just once. Worth noting for this clone: Its antigen is not known.

The sample here was PBMCs, taken from a glioma patient whose treatment included an IDH1 peptide vaccine. This receptor was identified in a woman aged 45-65 years with glioma.

Written as DNA, the CDR3 is TGTGCCAGCAGCCCCACCCGGGACAGACAAGAGACCCAGTACTTC. This translates into CASSPTRDRQETQYF. The chain uses TRBV9 and TRBJ2-5, with 7 bases identical to TRBD1. The CDR3 contains 15 residues. In germline, CDR1 is SGDLS, CDR2 YYNGEE. V gave up 4 bases and J gave up 2 bases; unmatched junction bases: 8.